Given below is one TCR beta chain in context. What it recognizes is unknown. This sample is drawn from a study of T cell responses to AZD1222 COVID-19 vaccine. Clones were read by immunoSEQ multiplex PCR, and TCRdb kept only the in-frame ones, dropping some. Of 130,000 to 150,000 clones listed, 88% are singletons. The CDR3 sequence is 14 residues long. From germline, CDR1 is SGHRS and CDR2 YFSETQ. V dropped 4 bases and J dropped 3; count of bases not matched to a gene: 4. Notes on the study in general: Donors were mostly white British, more females; clonal diversity possibly underestimated. Once two AZD1222 doses were given, Spike-specific TCR breadth and depth went up. Among AZD1222 vaccinees, only five or six were seropositive at baseline. CD4 TCRs linked to vaccination spanned spike, dominating at 160-218 and 743-854.

The receptor comes from an adult in good health. The V and J genes are TRBV5-1 and TRBJ2-7, with 10 bases matching TRBD2. The sample was peripheral blood, taken on day 0 of AZD1222 vaccination. The CDR3 sequence: CASSDSSGGYEQYF. CDR3 nucleotides: TGCGCCAGCAGCGACTCTAGCGGGGGCTACGAGCAGTACTTC.